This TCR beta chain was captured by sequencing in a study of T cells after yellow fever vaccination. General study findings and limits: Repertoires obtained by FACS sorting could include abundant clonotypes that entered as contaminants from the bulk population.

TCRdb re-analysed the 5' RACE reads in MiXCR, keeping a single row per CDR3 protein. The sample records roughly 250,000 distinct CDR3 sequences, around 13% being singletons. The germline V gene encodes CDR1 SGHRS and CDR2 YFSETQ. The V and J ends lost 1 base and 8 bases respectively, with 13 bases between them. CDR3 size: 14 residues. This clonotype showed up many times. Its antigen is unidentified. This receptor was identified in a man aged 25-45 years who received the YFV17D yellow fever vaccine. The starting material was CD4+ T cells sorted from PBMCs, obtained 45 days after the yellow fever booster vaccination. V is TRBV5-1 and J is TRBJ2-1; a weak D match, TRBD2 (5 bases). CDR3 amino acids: CASSLSFRDDEQFF. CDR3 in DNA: TGCGCCAGCAGCTTGTCGTTTCGGGATGATGAGCAGTTCTTC.